Below, 10 T cell receptor beta chains from the same sample are listed, as sequenced in a study of blood T cell repertoires in COVID-19. The data were produced by immunoSEQ multiplex PCR, yet TCRdb's version contains in-frame clones alone and is incomplete. The table has approximately 260,000 clones, around 92% seen once; the top ten hold approximately 2%. Sequencing was performed on PBMCs or T cells enriched from blood (not recorded which). The receptor set was obtained from a woman aged 60 to 75 who had recovered from COVID-19.

This sequence joins TRBV4-2 and TRBJ2-7, with 10 bases aligning to TRBD2. CDR3 length: 15 amino acids. The J segment lost 3 bases and the V segment lost 4 bases, leaving 6 bases of the junction unmatched. CDR1 is LGHNA, CDR2 YNFKEQ, per germline. The CDR3 sequence is CASSPPTSGYYEQYF. The CDR3 coding sequence is TGTGCCAGCAGCCCTCCGACTAGCGGGTACTACGAGCAGTACTTC.

V is TRBV9 and J is TRBJ2-7; 9 positions match TRBD1. Germline assignment: CDR1 SGDLS and CDR2 YYNGEE. V lost 4 bases and J lost 4; bases outside the gene matches: 6. This CDR3 contains 14 residues. As DNA, the CDR3 is TGTGCCAGCAGCCCTAGAGGGACAGGGTACGAGCAGTACTTC. Its translation is CASSPRGTGYEQYF. The whole variable domain, remainder taken from reference TRBV9 and TRBJ2-7, is DSGVTQTPKHLITATGQRVTLRCSPRSGDLSVYWYQQSLDQGLQFLIQYYNGEERAKGNILERFSAQQFPDLHSELNLSSLELGDSALYFCASSPRGTGYEQYFGPGTRLTVT.

The rearrangement uses TRBV5-1 and TRBJ2-2; D gene unclear. Germline assignment: CDR1 SGHRS and CDR2 YFSETQ. This CDR3 region has 14 residues. V lost 4 bases and J lost 0, with 7 bases in between. The chain's CDR3 is CASSDTSNTGELFF. Written as DNA, the CDR3 is TGCGCCAGCAGCGACACATCGAACACCGGGGAGCTGTTTTTT. Full variable domain (missing parts from reference TRBV5-1 and TRBJ2-2): KAGVTQTPRYLIKTRGQQVTLSCSPISGHRSVSWYQQTPGQGLQFLFEYFSETQRNKGNFPGRFSGRQFSNSRSEMNVSTLELGDSALYLCASSDTSNTGELFFGEGSRLTVL.

The V and J genes are TRBV5-1 and TRBJ1-2, with 10 bases lining up with TRBD1. V gave up 0 bases and J gave up 3 bases; unmatched junction bases: 5. Germline CDR1 is SGHRS and CDR2 is YFSETQ. This CDR3 comprises 16 residues. DNA for the CDR3: TGCGCCAGCAGCTTGGTAACCGGGACAGGGGACTATGGCTACACCTTC. Protein product: CASSLVTGTGDYGYTF.

The genes are TRBV5-1 and TRBJ2-3; TRBD1 might be the D (5 bases). From germline, CDR1 is SGHRS and CDR2 YFSETQ. V lost 0 bases and J lost 6, with 17 bases in between. The CDR3 has 16 amino acids. The CDR3 DNA reads TGCGCCAGCAGCTTGGAGGTCAGGGTGTCCCCCGATACGCAGTATTTT. Its protein is CASSLEVRVSPDTQYF.

The rearrangement uses TRBV27 and TRBJ2-5; D is undetermined. CDR1 and CDR2 (germline): MNHEY, SMNVEV (reference sequence). CDR3 length equals 13 residues. Trimming stripped 6 bases from V and 2 bases from J, with 10 bases between. CDR3 in DNA: TGTGCCAGCAGCTATCGAGAGCAAGAGACCCAGTACTTC. Translating it yields CASSYREQETQYF.

This sequence joins TRBV28 and TRBJ2-1; possibly TRBD2 for D (6 bases). Trimming shortened V by 5 bases and J by 4 bases, and 15 bases separated the two germline ends. Germline CDR1 MDHEN, CDR2 SYDVKM. This CDR3 is built from 15 residues. CDR3 nucleotides: TGTGCCAGCAGTCCGACCGGGACTCAGTACAATGAGCAGTTCTTC. Protein: CASSPTGTQYNEQFF.

V gene TRBV2 combines with J gene TRBJ2-7; D is possibly TRBD1 (5 bases). Germline loops: CDR1 SNHLY, CDR2 FYNNEI. Trimming shortened V by 5 bases and J by 3 bases, and 11 bases separated the two germline ends. The CDR3 is made up of 13 amino acids. The CDR3 loop reads CASSPGLDYEQYF. In nucleotides, the CDR3 is TGTGCCAGCAGTCCAGGGTTGGACTACGAGCAGTACTTC.

V is TRBV29-1 and J is TRBJ1-1; D might be TRBD1 (6 bases). This CDR3 has 14 residues. Germline values: CDR1 SQVTM, CDR2 ANQGSEA. V lost 6 bases and J lost 0, with 14 bases in between. CDR3 coding DNA: TGCAGCGTGGGTCTGGACAGTTTGAACACTGAAGCTTTCTTT. Translation: CSVGLDSLNTEAFF.

The chain couples TRBV10-3 to TRBJ1-2; D is possibly TRBD1 (6 bases). CDR3 length: 12 residues. Germline V CDR1 and CDR2: ENHRY, SYGVKD. V dropped 11 bases and J dropped 6 bases, with 16 bases sitting between them. The CDR3 reads CAALAGTNGYTF. CDR3 DNA sequence: TGTGCCGCCTTAGCCGGGACAAATGGCTACACCTTC.